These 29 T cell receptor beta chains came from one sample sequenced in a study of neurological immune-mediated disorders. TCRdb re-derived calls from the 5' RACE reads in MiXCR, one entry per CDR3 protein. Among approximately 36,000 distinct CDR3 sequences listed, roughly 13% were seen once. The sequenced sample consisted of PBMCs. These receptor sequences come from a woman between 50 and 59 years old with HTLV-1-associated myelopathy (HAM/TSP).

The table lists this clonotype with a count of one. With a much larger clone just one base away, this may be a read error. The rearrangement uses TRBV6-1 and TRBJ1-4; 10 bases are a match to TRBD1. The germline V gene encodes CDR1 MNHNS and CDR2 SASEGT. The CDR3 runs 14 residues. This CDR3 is CASSPGTGVEKPFF. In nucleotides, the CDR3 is TGTGCCAGCAGTCCCGGGACAGGGGTTGAAAAACCGTTTTTT.

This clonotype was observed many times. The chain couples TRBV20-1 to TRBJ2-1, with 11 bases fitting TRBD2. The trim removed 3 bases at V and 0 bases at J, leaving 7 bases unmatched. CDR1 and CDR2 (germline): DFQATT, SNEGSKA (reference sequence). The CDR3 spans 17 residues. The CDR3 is CSASGPLAGASYNEQFF. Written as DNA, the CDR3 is TGCAGTGCTAGTGGGCCACTAGCGGGGGCCTCCTACAATGAGCAGTTCTTC.

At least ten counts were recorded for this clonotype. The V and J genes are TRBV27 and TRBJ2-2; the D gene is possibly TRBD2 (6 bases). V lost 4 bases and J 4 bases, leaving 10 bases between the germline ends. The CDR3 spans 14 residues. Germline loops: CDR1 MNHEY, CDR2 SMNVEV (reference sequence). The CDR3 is CASSSTSSTGELFF. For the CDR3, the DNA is TGTGCCAGCAGTTCGACTAGTTCCACCGGGGAGCTGTTTTTT.

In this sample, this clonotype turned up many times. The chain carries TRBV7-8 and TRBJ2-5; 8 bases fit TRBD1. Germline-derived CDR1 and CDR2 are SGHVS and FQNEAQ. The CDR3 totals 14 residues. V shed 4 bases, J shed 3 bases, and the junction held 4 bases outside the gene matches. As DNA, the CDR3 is TGTGCCAGCAGCTCCCCGACAGGGGAAGAGACCCAGTACTTC. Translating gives CASSSPTGEETQYF.

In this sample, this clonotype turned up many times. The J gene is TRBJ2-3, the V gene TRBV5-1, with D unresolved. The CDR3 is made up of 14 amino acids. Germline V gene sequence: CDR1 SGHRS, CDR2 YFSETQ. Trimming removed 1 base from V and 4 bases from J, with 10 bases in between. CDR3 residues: CASSLLGSADTQYF. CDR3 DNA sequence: TGCGCCAGCAGCTTGCTAGGGTCTGCAGATACGCAGTATTTT.

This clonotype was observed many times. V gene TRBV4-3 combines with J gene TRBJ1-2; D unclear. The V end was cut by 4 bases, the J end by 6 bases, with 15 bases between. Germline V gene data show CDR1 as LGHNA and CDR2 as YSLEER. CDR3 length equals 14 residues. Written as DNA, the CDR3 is TGCGCCAGCAGCCCTCCCAGGTCGGGAGATGGCTACACCTTC. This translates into CASSPPRSGDGYTF.

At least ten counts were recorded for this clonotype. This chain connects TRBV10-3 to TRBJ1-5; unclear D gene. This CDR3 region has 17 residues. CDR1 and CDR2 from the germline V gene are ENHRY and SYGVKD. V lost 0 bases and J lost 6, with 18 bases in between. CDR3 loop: CAISESERHQWGQPQHF. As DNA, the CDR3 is TGTGCCATCAGTGAGTCAGAGAGGCACCAATGGGGTCAGCCCCAGCATTTT.

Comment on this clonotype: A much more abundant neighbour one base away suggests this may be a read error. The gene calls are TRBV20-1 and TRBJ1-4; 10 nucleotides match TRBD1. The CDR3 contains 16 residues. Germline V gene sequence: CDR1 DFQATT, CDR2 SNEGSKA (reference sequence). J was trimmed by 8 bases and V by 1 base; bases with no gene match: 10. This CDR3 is CSARAGQGTEVEKLFF. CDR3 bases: TGCAGTGCTAGAGCGGGACAGGGGACCGAAGTCGAAAAACTGTTTTTT.

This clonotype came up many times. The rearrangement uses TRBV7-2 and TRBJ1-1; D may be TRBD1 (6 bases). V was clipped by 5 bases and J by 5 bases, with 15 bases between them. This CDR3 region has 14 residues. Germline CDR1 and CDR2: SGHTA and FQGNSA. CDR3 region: CASSPGGGRTEAFF. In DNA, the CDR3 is TGTGCCAGCAGCCCTGGGGGGGGGCGGACTGAAGCTTTCTTT. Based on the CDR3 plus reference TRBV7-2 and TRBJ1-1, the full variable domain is GAGVSQSPSNKVTEKGKDVELRCDPISGHTALYWYRQSLGQGLEFLIYFQGNSAPDKSGLPSDRFSAERTGGSVSTLTIQRTQQEDSAVYLCASSPGGGRTEAFFGQGTRLTVV.

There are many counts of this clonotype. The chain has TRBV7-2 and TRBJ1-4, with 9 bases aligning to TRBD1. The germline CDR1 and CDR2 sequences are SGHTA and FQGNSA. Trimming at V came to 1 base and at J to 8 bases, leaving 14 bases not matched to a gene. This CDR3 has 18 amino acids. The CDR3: CASSLGGQGQRLGEKLFF. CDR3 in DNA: TGTGCCAGCAGCTTAGGGGGACAGGGCCAACGACTGGGAGAAAAACTGTTTTTT.

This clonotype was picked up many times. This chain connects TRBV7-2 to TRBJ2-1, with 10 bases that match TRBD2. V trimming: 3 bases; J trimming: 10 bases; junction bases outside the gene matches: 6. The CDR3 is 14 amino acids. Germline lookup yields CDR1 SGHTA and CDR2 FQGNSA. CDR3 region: CASSFQRGGEEQFF. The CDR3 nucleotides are TGTGCCAGCAGCTTCCAGCGGGGGGGCGAAGAGCAGTTCTTC.

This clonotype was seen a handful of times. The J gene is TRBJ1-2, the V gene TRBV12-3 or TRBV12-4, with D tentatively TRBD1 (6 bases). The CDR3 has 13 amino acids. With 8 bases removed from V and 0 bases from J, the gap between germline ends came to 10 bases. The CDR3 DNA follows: TGTGCCAGCTATGGACAGTCTAACTATGGCTACACCTTC. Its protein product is CASYGQSNYGYTF.

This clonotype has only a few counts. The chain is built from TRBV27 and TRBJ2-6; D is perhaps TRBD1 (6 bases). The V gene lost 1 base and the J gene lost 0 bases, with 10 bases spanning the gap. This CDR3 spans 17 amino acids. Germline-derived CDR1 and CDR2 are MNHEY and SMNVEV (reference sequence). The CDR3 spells CASSLWGPSSGANVLTF. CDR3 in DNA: TGTGCCAGCAGTTTATGGGGGCCTAGCTCTGGGGCCAACGTCCTGACTTTC.

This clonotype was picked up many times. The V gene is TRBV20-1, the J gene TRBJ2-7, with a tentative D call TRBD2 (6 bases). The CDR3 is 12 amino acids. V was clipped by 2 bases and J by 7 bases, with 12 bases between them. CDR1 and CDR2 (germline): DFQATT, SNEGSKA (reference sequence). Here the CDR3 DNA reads TGCAGTGCTAGAATATCGCGGGGAGAGCAGTACTTC. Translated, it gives CSARISRGEQYF.

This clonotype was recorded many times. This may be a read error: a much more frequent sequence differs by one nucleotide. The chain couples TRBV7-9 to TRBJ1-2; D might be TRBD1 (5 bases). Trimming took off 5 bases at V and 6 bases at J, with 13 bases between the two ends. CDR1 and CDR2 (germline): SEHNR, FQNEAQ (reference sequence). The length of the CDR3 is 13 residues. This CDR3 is CASSTDSPHGYTF. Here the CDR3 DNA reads TGTGCCAGCAGCACTGACAGCCCCCATGGCTACACCTTC.

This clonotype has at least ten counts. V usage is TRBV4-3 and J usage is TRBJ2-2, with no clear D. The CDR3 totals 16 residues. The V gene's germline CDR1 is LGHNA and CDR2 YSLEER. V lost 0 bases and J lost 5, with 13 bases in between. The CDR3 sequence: CASSQDLTGWTGELFF. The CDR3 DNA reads TGCGCCAGCAGCCAAGACCTAACGGGTTGGACCGGGGAGCTGTTTTTT.

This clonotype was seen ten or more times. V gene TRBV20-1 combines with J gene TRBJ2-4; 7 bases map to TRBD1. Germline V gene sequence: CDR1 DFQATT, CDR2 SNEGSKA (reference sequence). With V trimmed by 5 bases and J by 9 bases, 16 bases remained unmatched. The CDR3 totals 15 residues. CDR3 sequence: CSAPLRQGWDAIQYF. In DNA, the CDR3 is TGCAGTGCTCCCCTTCGACAGGGATGGGATGCCATTCAGTACTTC.

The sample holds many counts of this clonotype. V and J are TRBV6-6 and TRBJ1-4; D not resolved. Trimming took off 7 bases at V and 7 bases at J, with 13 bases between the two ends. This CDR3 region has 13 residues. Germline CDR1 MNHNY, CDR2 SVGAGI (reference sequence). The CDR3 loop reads CASTSLLGEKLFF. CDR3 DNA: TGTGCCAGCACGAGCTTGCTGGGTGAAAAACTGTTTTTT.

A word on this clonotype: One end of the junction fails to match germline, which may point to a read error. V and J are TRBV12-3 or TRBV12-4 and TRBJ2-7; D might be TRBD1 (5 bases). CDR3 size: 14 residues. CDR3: CVSSLGQGPYEQYF. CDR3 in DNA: TGTGTCAGCAGTTTAGGTCAGGGTCCCTACGAGCAGTACTTC.

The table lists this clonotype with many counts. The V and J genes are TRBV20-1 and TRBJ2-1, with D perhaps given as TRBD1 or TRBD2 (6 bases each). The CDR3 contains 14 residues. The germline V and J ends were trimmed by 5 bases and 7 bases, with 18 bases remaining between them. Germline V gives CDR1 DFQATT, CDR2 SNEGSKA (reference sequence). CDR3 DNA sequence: TGCAGTGCTTCCACGTGGGGGGCCAGAAATGAGCAGTTCTTC. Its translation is CSASTWGARNEQFF.

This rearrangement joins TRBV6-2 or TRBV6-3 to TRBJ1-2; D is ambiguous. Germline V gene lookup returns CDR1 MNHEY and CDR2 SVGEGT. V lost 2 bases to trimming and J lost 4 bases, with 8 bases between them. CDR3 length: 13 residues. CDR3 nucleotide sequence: TGTGCCAGCAGTTACATGGGAACCTATGGCTACACCTTC. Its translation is CASSYMGTYGYTF.

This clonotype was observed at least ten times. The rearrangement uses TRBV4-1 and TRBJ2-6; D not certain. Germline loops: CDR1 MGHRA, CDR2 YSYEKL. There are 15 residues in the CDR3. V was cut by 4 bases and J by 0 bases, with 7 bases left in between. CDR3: CASSPQTSGANVLTF. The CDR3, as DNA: TGCGCCAGCAGCCCACAAACCTCTGGGGCCAACGTCCTGACTTTC.

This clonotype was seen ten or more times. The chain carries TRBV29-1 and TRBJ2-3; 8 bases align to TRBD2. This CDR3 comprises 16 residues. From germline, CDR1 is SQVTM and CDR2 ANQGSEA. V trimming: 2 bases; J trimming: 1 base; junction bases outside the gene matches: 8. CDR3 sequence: CSVENLGSGGTDTQYF. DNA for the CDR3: TGCAGCGTTGAAAATCTGGGTAGCGGGGGCACAGATACGCAGTATTTT.

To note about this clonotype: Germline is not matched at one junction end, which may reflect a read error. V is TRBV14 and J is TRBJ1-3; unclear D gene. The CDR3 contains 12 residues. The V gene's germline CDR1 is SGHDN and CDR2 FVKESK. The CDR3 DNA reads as TGTGCCAGCAGACAAGTCGGAAACACAATATATTTT. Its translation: CASRQVGNTIYF.

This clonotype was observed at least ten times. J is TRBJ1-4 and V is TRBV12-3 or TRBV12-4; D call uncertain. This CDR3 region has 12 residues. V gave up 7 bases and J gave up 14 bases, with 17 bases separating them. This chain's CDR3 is CASTSDGFILFF. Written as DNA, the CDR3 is TGTGCCAGCACCTCAGACGGATTTATTCTGTTTTTT.

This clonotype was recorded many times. The CDR3 DNA reads as TGTGCCAGCAGTTTAAGGGTGGGATTCACCGGGGAGCTGTTTTTT. This sequence encodes CASSLRVGFTGELFF. The V call is TRBV12-3 or TRBV12-4, the J call TRBJ2-2; D remains unclear. V dropped 2 bases and J dropped 4 bases, with 11 bases sitting between them. The length of the CDR3 is 15 residues.

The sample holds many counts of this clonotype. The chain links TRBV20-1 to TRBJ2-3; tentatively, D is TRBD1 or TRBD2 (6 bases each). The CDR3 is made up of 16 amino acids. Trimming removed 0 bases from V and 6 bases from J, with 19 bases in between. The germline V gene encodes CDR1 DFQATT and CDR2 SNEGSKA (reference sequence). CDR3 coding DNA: TGCAGTGCTAGAGATGGGGGGCTCCCTCGTGGGGATACGCAGTATTTT. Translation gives CSARDGGLPRGDTQYF.

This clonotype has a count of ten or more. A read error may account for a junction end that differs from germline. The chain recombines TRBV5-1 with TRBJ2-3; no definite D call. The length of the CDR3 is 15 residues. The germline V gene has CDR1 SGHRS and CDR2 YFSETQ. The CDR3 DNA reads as TGCGCCAGCAACTTGCTGTCCCCTTTGACAGATACGCAGTATTTT. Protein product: CASNLLSPLTDTQYF.

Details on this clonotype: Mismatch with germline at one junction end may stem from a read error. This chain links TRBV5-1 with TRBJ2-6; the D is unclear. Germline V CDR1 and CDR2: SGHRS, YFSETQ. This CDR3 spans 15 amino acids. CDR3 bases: TGCGCCAGCAGGGTTGCCGCCTCTAGGGCCGACGTCCTGACTTTC. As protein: CASRVAASRADVLTF.